This TCR beta chain is drawn from a study of blood T cell repertoires in COVID-19. As originally analysed: Reference gene primer amplification in the assay estimated nucleated cell counts. The protocol was immunoSEQ multiplex PCR, while the TCRdb copy is restricted to in-frame clones and leaves out a portion. V, J and clone size derive from that table, while D and trimming were established from the DNA sequence. Of 490,000 or so clones listed, about 88% are singletons. V shed 2 bases and J shed 0 bases, with 9 bases lying between them. CDR1 is SGHDN, CDR2 FVKESK, per germline. CDR3 length: 15 amino acids.

The receptor was derived from a woman aged 60-75 years who had recovered from COVID-19. The chain links TRBV14 to TRBJ2-3, with no clear D. The sequenced sample consisted of PBMCs or T cells enriched from blood (not recorded which). The CDR3 loop reads CASSQQLASTDTQYF. The CDR3 region has the DNA TGTGCCAGCAGCCAACAACTTGCTAGCACAGATACGCAGTATTTT.